This T cell receptor beta chain derives from a study of regulatory T cells in long-lasting Graves disease. Overall study findings and caveats: Reduced TCR diversity was observed in persistent Graves' patients versus newly diagnosed patients. Persistent disease exhibited a predilection for TRBV28, TRBJ1-2 and TRBJ2-5.

The CDR3 length is 17 residues. The V gene end was trimmed by 2 bases and the J gene end by 9 bases; junction bases not matched to a gene: 13. A remark on this clonotype: Its cognate antigen is unknown.

As to time point: newly diagnosed GD, antithyroid drugs for less than 3 months. Preparation of the TCR library used RNA extracted from PBMCs. Combining iRepertoire HTBI primers with Arm-PCR of CDR3 regions, the authors built TCR beta libraries. Via MiXCR, TCRdb re-called the multiplex PCR reads, giving one row per CDR3 protein. The sample shows about 350,000 distinct CDR3 sequences, under 20% of them seen only once. These data also featured in a second study, about T cells in Graves' hyperthyroidism and ophthalmopathy.

The clonotype comes from a woman under 30 with Graves disease. The source was peripheral blood mononuclear cells (PBMCs), collected at new diagnosis, from a patient treated with antithyroid drugs. V gene TRBV12-3 or TRBV12-4 combines with J gene TRBJ1-6; 7 bases line up with TRBD1. Here the CDR3 DNA reads TGTGCCAGCAGTTTACAGGTCGGGACAGCGGGTCGTTCACCCCTCCACTTT. It specifies CASSLQVGTAGRSPLHF.